This T cell receptor (beta chain) was identified during a study of Ad26.COV2.S vaccination and SARS-CoV-2 variants. About the study: The vaccine Ad26.COV2.S was put into the muscle once, or twice with 56 days between.

Regarding the study as a whole: Spike-specific TCR breadth ran higher among vaccine recipients than placebo recipients.

Treatment denoted: around 19 received Ad26.COV2.S at low or high dose, single or two shots; 5 received placebo; per-sample allocation not given. Sample collection was performed on day 63 after the first vaccine or placebo injection. Here immunoSEQ multiplex PCR was the method, and the copy in TCRdb shows in-frame clones only, minus some. The repertoire holds about 370,000 clones, with 88% as singletons. Germline V gene lookup returns CDR1 SSHAT and CDR2 FNYEAQ (reference sequence). CDR3 length: 15 amino acids. Notes on this clone: Its matching antigen is unknown. At one end the junction does not follow the germline gene, possibly because of a read error.

The sample consisted of peripheral blood, taken in a trial of Ad26.COV2.S vaccine versus placebo. This TCR came from a person between 18 and 59 years old who received the Ad26.COV2.S COVID-19 vaccine or a placebo. The genes are TRBV7-7 and TRBJ2-3; 7 bases line up with TRBD2. CDR3 bases: TGTGCTAGCAGCTTACGGGGGGACCGCACAGATACGCAGTATTTT. It translates to CASSLRGDRTDTQYF.